What follows are 10 T cell receptor beta chains derived from one specimen sequenced in a study of T cells in Graves' hyperthyroidism and ophthalmopathy. Amplification targeted TCR beta CDR3 regions from RNA transcripts. HTBI primers were the set used in a first-round RT-PCR of the TCR CDR3. MiXCR, run by TCRdb on the multiplex PCR reads, gives a single entry per CDR3 protein. Found here are about 380,000 distinct CDR3 sequences, approximately 17% of them singletons; the top ten hold roughly two fifths. The material sequenced was blood. The origin of the receptors is a man between 18 and 35 years old with Graves' ophthalmopathy.

V and J are TRBV5-6 and TRBJ2-2; D not resolved. Trimming shortened V by 2 bases and J by 7 bases, and 18 bases separated the two germline ends. The V gene's germline CDR1 is SGHDT and CDR2 YYEEEE. CDR3 length: 16 residues. CDR3 coding DNA: TGTGCCAGCAGCTTAGCCCCAGGACGGCCGGGCGGGGAGCTGTTTTTT. This sequence encodes CASSLAPGRPGGELFF.

This clonotype was recorded at least ten times. The rearrangement uses TRBV27 and TRBJ1-5; tentatively, D is TRBD1 (5 bases). The germline CDR1 and CDR2 sequences are MNHEY and SMNVEV (reference sequence). The CDR3 consists of 15 residues. Trimming took 3 bases from V and 7 from J, leaving 16 bases between them. The CDR3 loop is CASSLGVGLGQPQHF. Written as DNA, the CDR3 is TGTGCCAGCAGTTTGGGAGTGGGGCTTGGGCAGCCCCAGCATTTT.

This clonotype was counted ten times or more. The chain has TRBV12-3 or TRBV12-4 and TRBJ1-6; a possible D gene is TRBD1 (5 bases). With 8 bases removed from V and 10 bases from J, the gap between germline ends came to 18 bases. The CDR3 loop spans 14 amino acids. The CDR3 DNA follows: TGTGCCAGCGGGTCCGGGCATGGGGCCTCACCCCTCCACTTT. It encodes CASGSGHGASPLHF.

This clonotype was picked up many times. The chain links TRBV7-2 to TRBJ1-1; TRBD1 matches at 8 bases. V gave up 5 bases and J gave up 2 bases; unmatched junction bases: 7. This CDR3 region has 15 residues. The germline CDR1 and CDR2 sequences are SGHTA and FQGNSA. The CDR3 loop reads CASSPRTGRNTEAFF. CDR3 DNA: TGTGCCAGCAGCCCACGGACAGGGCGAAACACTGAAGCTTTCTTT.

The table lists this clonotype with many counts. V and J are TRBV7-6 and TRBJ2-7; TRBD1 matches 11 bases. Germline loops: CDR1 SGHVS, CDR2 FNYEAQ. Trimming cost V 5 bases and J 3 bases; bases outside gene matches: 6. The CDR3 is made up of 15 amino acids. The CDR3 nucleotides read TGTGCCAGCAGCGTCGGGACAGGGGGGGACTACGAGCAGTACTTC. As protein: CASSVGTGGDYEQYF.

The chain couples TRBV24-1 to TRBJ2-7, with D maybe TRBD2 (6 bases). Trimming took off 3 bases at V and 6 bases at J, with 17 bases between the two ends. This CDR3 contains 15 residues. CDR1 KGHDR and CDR2 SFDVKD come from the germline V gene. In DNA form, the CDR3 reads TGTGCCACCAGTGATGCGGGACGGGACTCAGGCGAGCAGTACTTC. Its translation: CATSDAGRDSGEQYF.

The table lists this clonotype with many counts. The rearrangement uses TRBV28 and TRBJ1-6, with D maybe TRBD1 (5 bases). The CDR3 has 15 residues. Germline CDR1 MDHEN, CDR2 SYDVKM. Trimming took off 6 bases at V and 9 bases at J, with 18 bases between the two ends. The CDR3 loop is CASSPGGIGISPLHF. The CDR3 DNA is TGTGCCAGCAGCCCCGGGGGGATAGGGATTTCACCCCTCCACTTT.

The J gene is TRBJ1-2, the V gene TRBV3-1; D is unresolved. This CDR3 has 16 amino acids. Germline V gene sequence: CDR1 LGHDT, CDR2 YNNKEL (reference sequence). With 0 bases removed from V and 3 bases from J, the gap between germline ends came to 14 bases. Here the CDR3 DNA reads TGTGCCAGCAGCCAAGATGACTGGAGCGGGGACTATGGCTACACCTTC. Its translation: CASSQDDWSGDYGYTF. Looking up the rest from reference TRBV3-1 and TRBJ1-2 gives the full variable domain: DTAVSQTPKYLVTQMGNDKSIKCEQNLGHDTMYWYKQDSKKFLKIMFSYNNKELIINETVPNRFSPKSPDKAHLNLHINSLELGDSAVYFCASSQDDWSGDYGYTFGSGTRLTVV.

The V and J genes are TRBV20-1 and TRBJ2-1, with D possibly being TRBD2 (6 bases). Per the germline V gene, CDR1 is DFQATT and CDR2 is SNEGSKA (reference sequence). The ends were cut back, 5 bases at V and 8 bases at J, with 19 bases in the middle. This CDR3 is built from 14 residues. CDR3 bases: TGCAGTGCTCCCCGGGCGGGGTCCGTCGATGAGCAGTTCTTC. This encodes CSAPRAGSVDEQFF.

There are a few counts of this clonotype. The CDR3 DNA reads as TGTGCCACCAGTGATTCGGTTCAAGTCAATCAGCCCCAGCATTTT. This encodes CATSDSVQVNQPQHF. The chain carries TRBV24-1 and TRBJ1-5, with unresolved D. This CDR3 has 15 residues. The V and J ends lost 2 bases and 3 bases respectively, with 10 bases between them. The germline V gene encodes CDR1 KGHDR and CDR2 SFDVKD.